This is a list of T cell receptor beta chains from one sample in a study of CD8 T cells in Susac syndrome. TCRdb re-called the immunoSEQ multiplex PCR reads with MiXCR, one entry per CDR3 protein. The repertoire has 95,000 to 150,000 distinct CDR3 sequences, just under 95% of them found once; the top ten carry around 0.2%. The sample was CD8+ T cells from PBMCs. Receptors originate from a human donor with Susac syndrome. The CDR3 runs from the conserved cysteine through the conserved F or W. D genes are given only for firm matches. Clone size is shown for a subset of rows, as once, few, many or a class of expanded clone.

TGTGCCAGCAGCTCCGTTGGGGGTGGACAGGGCACTGAAGCTTTCTTT CASSSVGGGQGTEAFF - TRBV7-9 TRBD1 16 TRBJ1-1
TGTGCCAGCAGTTACTCGGACTCGGACAGGGGAGCCTACGAGCAGTACTTC CASSYSDSDRGAYEQYF - TRBV6-5 TRBD1 17 TRBJ2-7
TGCAGTGCTAGAGATATTCGGGCCCCAGATACGCAGTATTTT CSARDIRAPDTQYF - TRBV20-1 - 14 TRBJ2-3
TGTGCCAGCAGTTACCTCGGACAGTTCCAAGAGACCCAGTACTTC CASSYLGQFQETQYF - TRBV6-6 - 15 TRBJ2-5
TGCGCCAGCAGCCAAGATTGGCAGGGATACACTGAAGCTTTCTTT CASSQDWQGYTEAFF once TRBV4-1 - 15 TRBJ1-1
TGTGCCAGCAGCGAAGACTCCCGGCTAGCGGGCTTAGCCAAAAACATTCAGTACTTC CASSEDSRLAGLAKNIQYF - TRBV12-3/TRBV12-4 TRBD2 19 TRBJ2-4
TGTGCCAGCAGTTCGGGATGGGGGGTCTCACTAGACTATGGCTACACCTTC CASSSGWGVSLDYGYTF - TRBV6-5 - 17 TRBJ1-2
TGTGCCAGCAGTTTAGGCGGGAGCACAGATACGCAGTATTTT CASSLGGSTDTQYF - TRBV27 - 14 TRBJ2-3
TGTGCCAGCAGTTTAGGTGCTCAGGGGTTCGGAGATACGCAGTATTTT CASSLGAQGFGDTQYF - TRBV12-3/TRBV12-4 - 16 TRBJ2-3
TGTGCCAGCAGCTCGGGACAGGGTAGGACTGAAGCTTTCTTT CASSSGQGRTEAFF - TRBV3-1 TRBD1 14 TRBJ1-1
TGTGCCAGCAGCCCGAAGTCCATGGACACTGAAGCTTTCTTT CASSPKSMDTEAFF - TRBV3-1 - 14 TRBJ1-1
TGTGCTAGTGGCTACGGACTGTCCGAGACCCAGTACTTC CASGYGLSETQYF - TRBV12-5 - 13 TRBJ2-5